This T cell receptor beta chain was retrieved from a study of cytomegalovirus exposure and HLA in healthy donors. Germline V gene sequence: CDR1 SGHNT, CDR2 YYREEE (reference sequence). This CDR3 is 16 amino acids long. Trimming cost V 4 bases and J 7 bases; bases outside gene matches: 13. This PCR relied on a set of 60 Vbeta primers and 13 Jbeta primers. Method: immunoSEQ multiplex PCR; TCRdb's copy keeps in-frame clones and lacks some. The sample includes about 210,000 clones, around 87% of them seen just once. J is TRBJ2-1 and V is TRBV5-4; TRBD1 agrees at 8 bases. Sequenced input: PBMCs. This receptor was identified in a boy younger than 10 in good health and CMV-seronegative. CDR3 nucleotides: TGTGCCAGCAGCCAGGGACAGGTCATCTCTTTGAATGAGCAGTTCTTC. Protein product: CASSQGQVISLNEQFF.